The 25 T cell receptor beta chains below all came from one sample that was sequenced in a study of T cells after yellow fever vaccination. MiXCR, applied by TCRdb to the 5' RACE reads, yields one record per CDR3 protein. The table records a few hundred thousand distinct CDR3 sequences, 3.6% of them present only once. The specimen comprised PBMCs, sampled on the day of the yellow fever booster vaccination. The source of these receptors is a man between 18 and 35 years old who received the YFV17D yellow fever vaccine.

This clonotype was counted between two and nine times. CDR3 loop: CASRYRTSNTEAFF. The CDR3 DNA reads as TGTGCCAGTAGGTACAGGACCTCCAACACTGAAGCTTTCTTT. The V call is TRBV19, the J call TRBJ1-1; D is possibly TRBD1 (5 bases). Germline V lookup: CDR1 LNHDA, CDR2 SQIVND (reference sequence). The V end was cut by 6 bases, the J end by 2 bases, with 13 bases between. The CDR3 has 14 residues. The full variable domain, with the rest looked up from reference TRBV19 and TRBJ1-1, is DGGITQSPKYLFRKEGQNVTLSCEQNLNHDAMYWYRQDPGQGLRLIYYSQIVNDFQKGDIAEGYSVSREKKESFPLTVTSAQKNPTAFYLCASRYRTSNTEAFFGQGTRLTVV.

A few counts support this clonotype. The chain combines TRBV5-1 with TRBJ2-1; no definite D call. The CDR3 contains 14 residues. Germline lookup yields CDR1 SGHRS and CDR2 YFSETQ. Deletions cut 7 bases from V and 5 bases from J, with 16 bases between. CDR3 in amino acids: CASRGGNLDNEQFF. The DNA for the CDR3 is TGCGCCAGCCGAGGCGGAAACTTGGACAATGAGCAGTTCTTC.

Many counts were recorded for this clonotype. CDR3: CASSPNGMGVGTEAFF. The CDR3, as DNA: TGTGCCAGCTCACCCAACGGAATGGGAGTGGGCACTGAAGCTTTCTTT. This chain links TRBV18 with TRBJ1-1; no clear D. This CDR3 has 16 amino acids. Germline CDR1 KGHSH, CDR2 LQKENI. V was clipped by 3 bases and J by 4 bases, with 18 bases between them.

This clonotype was recorded at least ten times. The J gene is TRBJ2-3, the V gene TRBV20-1, with D unclear. The CDR3 has 11 residues. V was pared by 2 bases and J by 2 bases, with 2 bases between. Per germline, CDR1 DFQATT and CDR2 SNEGSKA (reference sequence). The DNA of the CDR3 is TGCAGTGCTAGACCCACAGATACGCAGTATTTT. Translation: CSARPTDTQYF.

This clonotype was counted at least ten times. The chain combines TRBV20-1 with TRBJ2-1; 10 bases map to TRBD2. This CDR3 spans 14 amino acids. The junction had 6 bases not matched to a gene; V was cut back by 6 bases and J by 4 bases. CDR1 and CDR2 from the germline V gene are DFQATT and SNEGSKA (reference sequence). The CDR3 reads CSAELAGLYNEQFF. Here the CDR3 DNA reads TGCAGTGCGGAACTAGCGGGGCTGTACAATGAGCAGTTCTTC.

In its sample, this clonotype was seen many times. The rearrangement joins TRBV11-1 to TRBJ1-1; D gene uncertain. Germline CDR1 SGHAT, CDR2 FQDESV (reference sequence). V lost 3 bases, J lost 6 bases, and 14 bases lay in between. This CDR3 has 14 residues. The CDR3: CASSLDLRTPEAFF. The CDR3, as DNA: TGTGCCAGCAGCTTGGACCTCCGGACCCCTGAAGCTTTCTTT.

The chain carries TRBV7-2 and TRBJ2-2; D possibly corresponds to TRBD2 (5 bases). CDR3 length: 16 amino acids. Trimming pared 1 base from V and 1 base from J, leaving 10 bases between. Germline V gene data show CDR1 as SGHTA and CDR2 as FQGNSA. The CDR3 loop is CASSLVFGKNTGELFF. As DNA, the CDR3 is TGTGCCAGCAGCTTAGTGTTCGGGAAGAACACCGGGGAGCTGTTTTTT.

This clonotype has just a few counts. The gene calls are TRBV20-1 and TRBJ2-5; D uncertain. The CDR3 is 14 amino acids. Germline V gene sequence: CDR1 DFQATT, CDR2 SNEGSKA (reference sequence). V was cut by 1 base and J by 5 bases, with 14 bases left in between. CDR3 sequence (DNA): TGCAGTGCTAGAGTCGACCAAGAAGGGGAGACCCAGTACTTC. Residues: CSARVDQEGETQYF.

In this sample, this clonotype turned up many times. This chain connects TRBV7-2 to TRBJ2-7; D is possibly TRBD2 (5 bases). The ends were cut back, 2 bases at V and 6 bases at J, with 11 bases in the middle. This CDR3 is 13 amino acids long. CDR1 and CDR2 (germline): SGHTA, FQGNSA. CDR3 sequence reads: CASSLFRRGEQYF. CDR3 sequence (DNA): TGTGCCAGCAGCTTATTCCGACGGGGCGAGCAGTACTTC.

The V and J genes are TRBV5-4 and TRBJ1-6, with 9 bases lining up with TRBD1. CDR3 length equals 16 residues. Germline V gene lookup returns CDR1 SGHNT and CDR2 YYREEE (reference sequence). With 4 bases clipped from V and 5 bases from J, the junction kept 7 bases outside the gene matches. The CDR3 coding sequence is TGTGCCAGCAGCCAGGGACAGGGCGGCAATAATTCACCCCTCCACTTT. Translating gives CASSQGQGGNNSPLHF.

This chain connects TRBV5-6 to TRBJ2-5; D not resolved. The germline V gene has CDR1 SGHDT and CDR2 YYEEEE. The CDR3 covers 15 residues. V was shortened by 0 bases and J by 5 bases, with 14 bases between the two germline ends. This CDR3 is CASSLVVGLGETQYF. CDR3 bases: TGTGCCAGCAGCTTGGTTGTAGGGCTGGGGGAGACCCAGTACTTC.

The chain carries TRBV7-8 and TRBJ2-6; 7 bases agree with TRBD1. CDR1 is SGHVS and CDR2 is FQNEAQ in the germline V gene. With 3 bases clipped from V and 0 bases from J, the junction kept 5 bases outside the gene matches. This CDR3 is 17 amino acids long. The CDR3 sequence: CASSFGQEVSGANVLTF. The CDR3 DNA follows: TGTGCCAGCAGCTTCGGACAGGAGGTCTCTGGGGCCAACGTCCTGACTTTC.

V is TRBV27 and J is TRBJ2-1; D is unclear. The V gene lost 3 bases and the J gene lost 7 bases, with 13 bases spanning the gap. CDR3 size: 14 residues. The germline V gene has CDR1 MNHEY and CDR2 SMNVEV (reference sequence). DNA for the CDR3: TGTGCCAGCAGTTTTGGTCCAAGTAGGAATGAGCAGTTCTTC. This codes for CASSFGPSRNEQFF.

This clonotype was recorded many times. J is TRBJ1-2 and V is TRBV27; the D is unclear. The CDR3 runs 13 residues. CDR1 and CDR2 (germline): MNHEY, SMNVEV (reference sequence). V was clipped by 2 bases and J by 6 bases, with 10 bases between them. The CDR3 DNA is TGTGCCAGCAGTTTAAGTGGGAAGGATGGCTACACCTTC. It specifies CASSLSGKDGYTF.

This clonotype was seen repeatedly, ten times or more. This chain links TRBV12-3 or TRBV12-4 with TRBJ2-5, with 12 positions matching TRBD1. The length of the CDR3 is 16 residues. With 8 bases clipped from V and 5 bases from J, the junction kept 12 bases outside the gene matches. The CDR3 reads CASGFLGQGAKETQYF. DNA of the CDR3: TGTGCCAGCGGCTTCCTGGGACAGGGGGCGAAGGAGACCCAGTACTTC.

This clonotype was found a few times. This rearrangement joins TRBV2 to TRBJ1-4; D gene uncertain. Germline V CDR1 and CDR2: SNHLY, FYNNEI. The CDR3 consists of 10 residues. The V end lost 8 bases, the J end lost 3 bases, and 1 base lay between the germline ends. As DNA, the CDR3 is TGTGCCAGCTCTAATGAAAAACTGTTTTTT. This sequence encodes CASSNEKLFF.

A remark on this clonotype: A much bigger clone sits one base away, suggesting this may be a read error. The chain is built from TRBV12-3 or TRBV12-4 and TRBJ1-5; D is unclear. The CDR3 runs to 12 residues. The V gene lost 3 bases and the J gene lost 7 bases, with 7 bases spanning the gap. As DNA, the CDR3 is TGTGCCAGCAGTTTGATCCCCCAGCCCCAGCATTTT. Its translation is CASSLIPQPQHF.

This clonotype was detected ten times or more. This rearrangement joins TRBV5-5 to TRBJ2-3, with TRBD1 identical over 8 bases. V was pared by 4 bases and J by 2 bases, with 9 bases of the junction left unmatched. CDR1 is SGHKS, CDR2 YYEKEE, per germline (reference sequence). This CDR3 comprises 16 residues. The CDR3 loop reads CASSQGDRRSTDTQYF. CDR3 nucleotides: TGTGCCAGCAGCCAAGGGGACAGGAGATCCACAGATACGCAGTATTTT. Drawing the rest from reference TRBV5-5 and TRBJ2-3, the complete variable domain is DAGVTQSPTHLIKTRGQQVTLRCSPISGHKSVSWYQQVLGQGPQFIFQYYEKEERGRGNFPDRFSARQFPNYSSELNVNALLLGDSALYLCASSQGDRRSTDTQYFGPGTRLTVL.

This clonotype was seen only a few times. V is TRBV12-3 or TRBV12-4 and J is TRBJ1-1; D uncertain. The CDR3 runs 13 residues. Trimming took 3 bases from V and 6 from J, leaving 11 bases between them. CDR3 nucleotide sequence: TGTGCCAGCAGTTTTGCCGGCAGCGCTGAAGCTTTCTTT. This encodes CASSFAGSAEAFF.

The rearrangement uses TRBV9 and TRBJ2-3; D not certain. The CDR3 contains 17 residues. Germline CDR1 SGDLS, CDR2 YYNGEE. Trimming cost V 0 bases and J 0 bases, with 14 bases left between them. In nucleotides, the CDR3 is TGTGCCAGCAGCGTAGCTACTACCAGCTACAGCACAGATACGCAGTATTTT. It specifies CASSVATTSYSTDTQYF.

In this sample, this clonotype turned up a few times. The chain uses TRBV7-6 and TRBJ2-7; 8 bases fit TRBD1. Per the germline V gene, CDR1 is SGHVS and CDR2 is FNYEAQ. Trimming took 5 bases from V and 4 from J; bases not matched to a gene: 7. The CDR3 has 14 residues. The CDR3 here is CASSPGTGQYEQYF. CDR3 nucleotide sequence: TGTGCCAGCAGCCCCGGGACAGGCCAATACGAGCAGTACTTC.

This clonotype was seen a handful of times. The chain is built from TRBV20-1 and TRBJ2-3, with TRBD2 matching 7 bases. From germline, CDR1 is DFQATT and CDR2 SNEGSKA (reference sequence). The CDR3 covers 15 residues. DNA for the CDR3: TGCAGCCTTACGAACGTGGGGGGGGGTACAGATACGCAGTATTTT. This translates into CSLTNVGGGTDTQYF.

This clonotype was observed many times. The gene calls are TRBV5-1 and TRBJ2-3, with D perhaps given as TRBD1 or TRBD2 (7 bases each). With 3 bases removed from V and 6 bases from J, the gap between germline ends came to 17 bases. This CDR3 is 15 amino acids long. Germline lookup yields CDR1 SGHRS and CDR2 YFSETQ. CDR3 region: CASSYGTALADTQYF. The CDR3 DNA sequence: TGCGCCAGCAGCTACGGGACAGCACTAGCGGATACGCAGTATTTT.

The J gene is TRBJ2-3, the V gene TRBV3-1; D is undetermined. Trimming cost V 3 bases and J 8 bases, with 12 bases left between them. Germline CDR1 LGHDT, CDR2 YNNKEL (reference sequence). The CDR3 covers 13 residues. CDR3 DNA sequence: TGTGCCAGCAGCCACCCCCCCCGGGTTACGCAGTATTTT. This encodes CASSHPPRVTQYF.

Only a few counts were recorded for this clonotype. V and J are TRBV5-1 and TRBJ2-3; a possible D gene is TRBD1 (5 bases). Germline V gene data show CDR1 as SGHRS and CDR2 as YFSETQ. V gave up 0 bases and J gave up 1 base, with 9 bases separating them. The CDR3 spans 15 residues. The CDR3 coding sequence is TGCGCCAGCAGCTTGGAGGGGCCGGGCACAGATACGCAGTATTTT. Its protein product is CASSLEGPGTDTQYF.